This TCR beta chain was obtained from a study of T cell responses to AZD1222 COVID-19 vaccine. Regarding the study as a whole: Unmutated variant regions are reportedly targeted by nearly half of spike-specific TCRs. White British ancestry dominated among donors, who included more females, and clonal diversity was possibly underestimated. Spike-spanning, vaccine-associated CD4 TCRs were dominant at 160-218 and 743-854. Repertoire sampling was restricted to post-peak T cell response timepoints.

About this clone: Its antigen is undetermined.

Produced via immunoSEQ multiplex PCR; TCRdb's table is partial and in-frame only. The table lists roughly 140,000 clones, approximately 88% of them singletons. Trimming cost V 2 bases and J 4 bases, with 11 bases left between them. Looked up from germline, CDR1 is MNHEY and CDR2 is SVGAGI. CDR3 length: 15 residues. The material was peripheral blood, obtained on day 0 of AZD1222 vaccination. This clonotype was sampled from an adult in good health. V usage is TRBV6-5 and J usage is TRBJ2-2; D not certain. CDR3 in DNA: TGTGCCAGCAGTTACCGCAGTTCGGGCACCGGGGAGCTGTTTTTT. Its translation is CASSYRSSGTGELFF.